This TCR beta chain originates from a study of cytomegalovirus exposure and HLA in healthy donors. Germline lookup yields CDR1 SGHVS and CDR2 FNYEAQ. Unmatched junction bases numbered 4, after V lost 5 bases and J lost 4 bases. The CDR3 loop spans 13 amino acids. Amplification used 60 Vbeta primers and 13 Jbeta primers. The repertoire was sequenced with immunoSEQ multiplex PCR; TCRdb's copy has only in-frame clones and lacks some. Here the sample spans approximately 140,000 clones, about three quarters being singletons. The chain links TRBV7-6 to TRBJ1-2; 7 positions agree with TRBD1. Sequencing input: PBMCs. This sequence was found in a man between 40 and 49 years old in good health and CMV-seronegative. The CDR3 region is CASSLQGSYGYTF. The CDR3 DNA follows: TGTGCCAGCAGCCTACAGGGGAGCTATGGCTACACCTTC.